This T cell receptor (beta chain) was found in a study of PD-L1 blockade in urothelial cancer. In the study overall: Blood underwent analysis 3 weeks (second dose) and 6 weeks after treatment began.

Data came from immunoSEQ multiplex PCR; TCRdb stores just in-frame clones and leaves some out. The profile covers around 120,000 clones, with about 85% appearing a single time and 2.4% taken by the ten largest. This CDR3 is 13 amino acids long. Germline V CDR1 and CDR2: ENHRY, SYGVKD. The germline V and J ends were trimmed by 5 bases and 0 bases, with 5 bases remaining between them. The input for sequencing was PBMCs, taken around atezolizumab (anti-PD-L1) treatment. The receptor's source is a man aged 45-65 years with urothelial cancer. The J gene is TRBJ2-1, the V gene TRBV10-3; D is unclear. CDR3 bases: TGTGCCATCAGTCCGAGCTCCTACAATGAGCAGTTCTTC. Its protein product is CAISPSSYNEQFF.